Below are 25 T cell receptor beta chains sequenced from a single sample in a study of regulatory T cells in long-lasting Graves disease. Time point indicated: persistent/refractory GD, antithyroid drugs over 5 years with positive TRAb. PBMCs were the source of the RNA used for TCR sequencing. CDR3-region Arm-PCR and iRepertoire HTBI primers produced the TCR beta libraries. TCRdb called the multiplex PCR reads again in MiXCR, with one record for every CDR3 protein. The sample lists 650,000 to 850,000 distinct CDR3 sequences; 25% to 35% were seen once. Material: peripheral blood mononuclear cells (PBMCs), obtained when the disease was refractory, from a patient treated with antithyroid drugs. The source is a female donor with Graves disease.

CDR3: CASSLWGPGRVNEQFF. The CDR3 nucleotides read TGTGCCAGCAGTTTATGGGGTCCAGGGAGGGTCAATGAGCAGTTCTTC. The chain joins TRBV28 to TRBJ2-1; 7 bases are a match to TRBD2. This CDR3 region has 16 residues. J lost 6 bases, V lost 0 bases, and 8 bases had no gene match. Germline CDR1 reads MDHEN; CDR2 reads SYDVKM.

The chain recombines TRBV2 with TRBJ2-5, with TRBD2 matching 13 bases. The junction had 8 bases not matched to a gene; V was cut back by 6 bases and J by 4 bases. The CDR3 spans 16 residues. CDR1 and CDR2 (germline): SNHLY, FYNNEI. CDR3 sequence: CASRRTSGSPGETQYF. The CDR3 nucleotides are TGTGCCAGCAGGCGGACTAGCGGGAGCCCCGGAGAGACCCAGTACTTC.

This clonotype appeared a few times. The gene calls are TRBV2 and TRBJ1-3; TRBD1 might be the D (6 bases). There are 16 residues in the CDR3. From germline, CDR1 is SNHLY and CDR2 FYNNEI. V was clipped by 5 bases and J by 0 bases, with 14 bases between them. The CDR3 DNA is TGTGCCAGCAGTCCCGCCGGGACACACTCTGGAAACACCATATATTTT. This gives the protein CASSPAGTHSGNTIYF.

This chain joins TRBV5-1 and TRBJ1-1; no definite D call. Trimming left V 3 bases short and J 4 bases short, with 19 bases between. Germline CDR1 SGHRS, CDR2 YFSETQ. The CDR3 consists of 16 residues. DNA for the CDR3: TGCGCCAGCAGCTCGCACGTTCGGACGGCGGGCACTGAAGCTTTCTTT. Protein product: CASSSHVRTAGTEAFF.

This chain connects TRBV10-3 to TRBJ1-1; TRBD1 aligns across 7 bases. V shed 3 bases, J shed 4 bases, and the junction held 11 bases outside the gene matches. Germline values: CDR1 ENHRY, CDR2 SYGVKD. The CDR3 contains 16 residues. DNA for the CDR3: TGTGCCATCAGTGATAGAGTGACAGGGAGTAGCACTGAAGCTTTCTTT. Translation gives CAISDRVTGSSTEAFF.

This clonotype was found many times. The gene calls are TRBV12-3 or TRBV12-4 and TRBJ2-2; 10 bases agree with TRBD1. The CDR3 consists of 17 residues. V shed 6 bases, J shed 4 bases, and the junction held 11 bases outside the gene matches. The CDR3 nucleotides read TGTGCCAGCAGCCTAGGCGACAGGGGGCAAGGCACCGGGGAGCTGTTTTTT. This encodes CASSLGDRGQGTGELFF.

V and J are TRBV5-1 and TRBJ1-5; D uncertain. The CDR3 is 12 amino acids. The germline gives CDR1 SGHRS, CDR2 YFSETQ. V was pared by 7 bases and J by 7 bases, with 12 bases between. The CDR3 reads CASPQPPQPQHF. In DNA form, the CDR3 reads TGCGCCAGCCCCCAACCCCCCCAGCCCCAGCATTTT.

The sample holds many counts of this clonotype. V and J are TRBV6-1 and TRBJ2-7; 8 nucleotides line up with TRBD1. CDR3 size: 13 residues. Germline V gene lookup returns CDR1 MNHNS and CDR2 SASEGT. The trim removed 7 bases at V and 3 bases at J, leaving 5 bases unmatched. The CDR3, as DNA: TGTGCCAGCACCCGGACAGGGAACTACGAGCAGTACTTC. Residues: CASTRTGNYEQYF.

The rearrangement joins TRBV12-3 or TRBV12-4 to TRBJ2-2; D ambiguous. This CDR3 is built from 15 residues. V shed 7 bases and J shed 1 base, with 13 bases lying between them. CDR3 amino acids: CASTHALENTGELFF. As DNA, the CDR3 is TGTGCCAGCACTCATGCCCTGGAGAACACCGGGGAGCTGTTTTTT.

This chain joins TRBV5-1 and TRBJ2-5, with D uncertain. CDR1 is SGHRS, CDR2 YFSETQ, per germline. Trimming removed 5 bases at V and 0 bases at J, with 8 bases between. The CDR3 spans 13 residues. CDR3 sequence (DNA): TGCGCCAGCAGAGTAGGTCACCAAGAGACCCAGTACTTC. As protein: CASRVGHQETQYF.

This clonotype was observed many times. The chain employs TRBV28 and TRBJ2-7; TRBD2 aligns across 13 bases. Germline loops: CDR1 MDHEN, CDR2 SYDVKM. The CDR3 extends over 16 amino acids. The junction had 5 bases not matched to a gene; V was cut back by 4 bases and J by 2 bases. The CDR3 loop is CASSSMGLAGTYEQYF. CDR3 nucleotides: TGTGCCAGCAGTTCGATGGGACTAGCGGGAACCTACGAGCAGTACTTC.

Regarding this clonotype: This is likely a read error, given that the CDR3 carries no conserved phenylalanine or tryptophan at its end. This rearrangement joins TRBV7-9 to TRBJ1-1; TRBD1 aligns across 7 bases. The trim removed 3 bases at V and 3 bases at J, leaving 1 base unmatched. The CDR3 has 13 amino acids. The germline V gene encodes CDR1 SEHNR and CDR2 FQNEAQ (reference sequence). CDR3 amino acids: CASSFRGHTEAFL. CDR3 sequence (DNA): TGTGCCAGCAGCTTTAGGGGGCACACTGAAGCTTTCCTT.

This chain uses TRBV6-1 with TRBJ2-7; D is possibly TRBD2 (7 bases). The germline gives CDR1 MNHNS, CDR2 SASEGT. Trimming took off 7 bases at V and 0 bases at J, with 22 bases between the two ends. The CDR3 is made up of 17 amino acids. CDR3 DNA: TGTGCCAGCATCCGGGGGCGTCGGGCTAGCGGCTCCTACGAGCAGTACTTC. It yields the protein CASIRGRRASGSYEQYF.

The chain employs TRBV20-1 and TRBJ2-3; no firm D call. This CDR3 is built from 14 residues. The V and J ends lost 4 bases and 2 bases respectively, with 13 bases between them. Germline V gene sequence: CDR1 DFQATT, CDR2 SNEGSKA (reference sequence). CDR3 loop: CSAKVIRDTDTQYF. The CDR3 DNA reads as TGCAGTGCTAAGGTTATACGAGACACAGATACGCAGTATTTT.

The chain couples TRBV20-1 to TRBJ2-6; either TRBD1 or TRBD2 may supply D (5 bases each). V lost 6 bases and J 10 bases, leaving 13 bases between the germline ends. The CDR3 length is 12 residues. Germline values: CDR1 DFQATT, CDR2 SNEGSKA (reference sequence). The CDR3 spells CSAWDPRNVLTF. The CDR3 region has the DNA TGCAGTGCCTGGGACCCCCGTAACGTCCTGACTTTC.

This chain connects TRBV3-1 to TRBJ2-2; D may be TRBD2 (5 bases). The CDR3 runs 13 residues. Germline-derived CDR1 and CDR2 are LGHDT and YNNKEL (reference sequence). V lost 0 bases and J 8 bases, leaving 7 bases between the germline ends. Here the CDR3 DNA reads TGTGCCAGCAGCCAAGAACTAGTTGGGGAGCTGTTTTTT. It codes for CASSQELVGELFF.

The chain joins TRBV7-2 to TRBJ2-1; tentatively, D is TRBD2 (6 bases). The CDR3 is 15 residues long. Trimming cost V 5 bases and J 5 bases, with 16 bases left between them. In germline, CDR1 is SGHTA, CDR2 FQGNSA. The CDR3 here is CASSKRRGLNNEQFF. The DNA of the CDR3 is TGTGCCAGCAGCAAACGACGAGGACTAAACAATGAGCAGTTCTTC.

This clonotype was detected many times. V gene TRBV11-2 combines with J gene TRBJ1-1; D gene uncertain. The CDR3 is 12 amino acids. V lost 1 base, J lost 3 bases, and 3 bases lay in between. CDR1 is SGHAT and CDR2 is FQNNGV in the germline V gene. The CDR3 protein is CASSLVDTEAFF. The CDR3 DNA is TGTGCCAGCAGCTTAGTAGACACTGAAGCTTTCTTT.

The CDR3 DNA follows: TGTGCCAGCAGTTGGAGCTTGACGAACACCGGGGAGCTGTTTTTT. Amino acids: CASSWSLTNTGELFF. The chain employs TRBV5-4 and TRBJ2-2, with D uncertain. Germline V gives CDR1 SGHNT, CDR2 YYREEE (reference sequence). There are 15 residues in the CDR3. The ends were cut back, 5 bases at V and 0 bases at J, with 11 bases in the middle. Full variable domain (remainder filled in from reference TRBV5-4 and TRBJ2-2): ETGVTQSPTHLIKTRGQQVTLRCSSQSGHNTVSWYQQALGQGPQFIFQYYREEENGRGNFPPRFSGLQFPNYSSELNVNALELDDSALYLCASSWSLTNTGELFFGEGSRLTVL.

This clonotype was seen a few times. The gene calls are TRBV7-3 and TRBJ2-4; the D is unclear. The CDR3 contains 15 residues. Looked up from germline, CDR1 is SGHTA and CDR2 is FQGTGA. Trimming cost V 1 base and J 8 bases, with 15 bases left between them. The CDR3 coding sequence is TGTGCCAGCAGCTTAAGCGGCAGGCCTCCTGACATTCAGTACTTC. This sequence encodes CASSLSGRPPDIQYF.

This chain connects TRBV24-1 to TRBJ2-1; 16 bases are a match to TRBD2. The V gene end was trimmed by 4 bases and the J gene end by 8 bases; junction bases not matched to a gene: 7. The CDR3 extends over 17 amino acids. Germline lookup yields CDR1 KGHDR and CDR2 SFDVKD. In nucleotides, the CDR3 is TGTGCCACCAGTGAGTCCGGGACTAGCGGGAGGGCGTATGAGCAGTTCTTC. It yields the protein CATSESGTSGRAYEQFF.

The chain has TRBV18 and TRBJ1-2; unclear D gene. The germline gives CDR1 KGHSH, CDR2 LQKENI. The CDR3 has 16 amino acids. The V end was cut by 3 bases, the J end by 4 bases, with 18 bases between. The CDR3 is CASSPWTGSEGYGYTF. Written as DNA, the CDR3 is TGTGCCAGCTCACCGTGGACCGGGTCTGAGGGCTATGGCTACACCTTC.

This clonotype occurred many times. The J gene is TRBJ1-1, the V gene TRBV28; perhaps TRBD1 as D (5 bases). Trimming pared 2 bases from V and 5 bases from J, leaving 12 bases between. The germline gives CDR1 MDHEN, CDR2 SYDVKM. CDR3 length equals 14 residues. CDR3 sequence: CASSLAQGSTEAFF. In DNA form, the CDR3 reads TGTGCCAGCAGTTTAGCCCAGGGCTCGACTGAAGCTTTCTTT. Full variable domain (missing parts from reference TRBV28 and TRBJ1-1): DVKVTQSSRYLVKRTGEKVFLECVQDMDHENMFWYRQDPGLGLRLIYFSYDVKMKEKGDIPEGYSVSREKKERFSLILESASTNQTSMYLCASSLAQGSTEAFFGQGTRLTVV.

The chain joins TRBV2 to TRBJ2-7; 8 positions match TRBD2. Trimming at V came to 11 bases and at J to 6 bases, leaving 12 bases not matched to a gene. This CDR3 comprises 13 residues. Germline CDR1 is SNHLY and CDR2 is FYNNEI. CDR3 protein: CAGRLAIIFEQYF. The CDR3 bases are TGTGCCGGAAGACTAGCGATCATTTTCGAGCAGTACTTC. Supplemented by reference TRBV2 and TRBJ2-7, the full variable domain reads EPEVTQTPSHQVTQMGQEVILRCVPISNHLYFYWYRQILGQKVEFLVSFYNNEISEKSEIFDDQFSVERPDGSNFTLKIRSTKLEDSAMYFCAGRLAIIFEQYFGPGTRLTVT.

CDR3 protein: CASSLGPRDGSEQYF. The CDR3 coding sequence is TGTGCCAGCAGCTTGGGCCCTAGGGATGGGAGCGAGCAGTACTTC. The rearrangement links TRBV5-6 to TRBJ2-7; possibly TRBD2 for D (5 bases). The germline gives CDR1 SGHDT, CDR2 YYEEEE. V gave up 0 bases and J gave up 6 bases, with 16 bases separating them. The CDR3 has 15 residues.